These 29 T cell receptor beta chains share one sample of origin, sequenced in a study of T cell repertoires in cytomegalovirus infection (dated by TCRdb to the late 2010s). The sample's treatment or condition label, decoded: in vitro stimulation with specific CMV peptide epitopes to enrich CMV-specific T cells. Their antigens are not known. The sample was run on an Illumina HiSeq 1500. TCRdb ran its own pipeline on the public reads, namely fastp trimming at Q25 and MiXCR clone calling, and kept in-frame beta chains. Each entry is one CDR3 protein sequence, shown with its most common DNA and genes. For this sample the table gives 360,000 or so distinct CDR3 sequences, of which approximately 30% were detected only once. Of the sample, roughly 14% falls within the top ten clones. Source: cultured PBMCs, taken from culture after CMV antigen stimulation. The receptor set was obtained from a human donor in good health (CMV status not recorded). Some clones in this sample may be carry-over from other donors' samples.

This rearrangement joins TRBV27 to TRBJ2-7; possibly TRBD1 for D (7 bases). The ends were cut back, 4 bases at V and 5 bases at J, with 15 bases in the middle. This CDR3 spans 14 amino acids. Germline V CDR1 and CDR2: MNHEY, SMNVEV (reference sequence). CDR3 bases: TGTGCCAGCAGTTGGACAGGCAGGGGGGACGAGCAGTACTTC. Its translation is CASSWTGRGDEQYF.

DNA for the CDR3: TGTGCCAGCAGTTTAGTAATACAGTCTGGGGCCAACGTCCTGACTTTC. It specifies CASSLVIQSGANVLTF. V usage is TRBV12-3 or TRBV12-4 and J usage is TRBJ2-6; D gene ambiguous. This CDR3 is built from 16 residues. V shed 1 base and J shed 1 base, with 8 bases lying between them.

The rearrangement joins TRBV6-2 or TRBV6-3 to TRBJ1-2, with 7 bases that match TRBD1. Germline assignment: CDR1 MNHEY and CDR2 SVGEGT. The CDR3 covers 15 residues. V was clipped by 0 bases and J by 8 bases; unmatched bases: 9. CDR3 sequence reads: CASSYSQRTGGGYTF. CDR3 sequence (DNA): TGTGCCAGCAGTTACTCTCAACGGACAGGCGGGGGCTACACCTTC.

The chain combines TRBV4-1 with TRBJ1-2; no reliable D call. Per germline, CDR1 MGHRA and CDR2 YSYEKL. V gave up 6 bases and J gave up 1 base, with 27 bases separating them. CDR3 size: 19 residues. CDR3 DNA: TGCGCCAGCAGATGGGTATCAACGGGGAAGAGCGGGGTTAACTATGGCTACACCTTC. Encoded protein: CASRWVSTGKSGVNYGYTF.

This clonotype occurred a few times. V usage is TRBV12-5 and J usage is TRBJ2-1, with 13 bases identical to TRBD2. J lost 8 bases, V lost 3 bases, and 4 bases had no gene match. Germline CDR1 reads LGHNT; CDR2 reads FRNRAP. The CDR3 contains 15 residues. The CDR3 DNA reads as TGTGCTAGTGGTTTAGGACTAGCGGGAGCCGATGAGCAGTTCTTC. Its translation is CASGLGLAGADEQFF. Drawing the rest from reference TRBV12-5 and TRBJ2-1, the complete variable domain is DARVTQTPRHKVTEMGQEVTMRCQPILGHNTVFWYRQTMMQGLELLAYFRNRAPLDDSGMPKDRFSAEMPDATLATLKIQPSEPRDSAVYFCASGLGLAGADEQFFGPGTRLTVL.

The rearrangement joins TRBV24-1 to TRBJ2-1; D uncertain. The CDR3 loop spans 13 amino acids. The V end lost 3 bases, the J end lost 10 bases, and 12 bases lay between the germline ends. Germline CDR1 reads KGHDR; CDR2 reads SFDVKD. In DNA, the CDR3 is TGTGCCACCAGTGATCCCTTAGCTTACGAGCAGTTCTTC. Protein sequence: CATSDPLAYEQFF.

This clonotype was observed a few times. The V call is TRBV5-1, the J call TRBJ2-1, with 7 bases fitting TRBD2. The ends lost 4 bases at V and 5 bases at J; junction bases unmatched: 12. CDR1 and CDR2 from the germline V gene are SGHRS and YFSETQ. The CDR3 runs 16 residues. CDR3 nucleotides: TGCGCCAGCAGCCAGACTAGCAGGGTCAACGACAATGAGCAGTTCTTC. Translating it yields CASSQTSRVNDNEQFF.

This clonotype was observed a few times. The chain employs TRBV28 and TRBJ1-6; TRBD1 aligns across 10 bases. The CDR3 length is 17 residues. V dropped 2 bases and J dropped 7; count of bases not matched to a gene: 8. CDR1 and CDR2 (germline): MDHEN, SYDVKM. The CDR3 sequence: CASSLTPWTGGNSPLHF. The CDR3 nucleotides are TGTGCCAGCAGTTTAACCCCATGGACAGGGGGGAATTCACCCCTCCACTTT. The whole variable domain, filled in from reference TRBV28 and TRBJ1-6, reads DVKVTQSSRYLVKRTGEKVFLECVQDMDHENMFWYRQDPGLGLRLIYFSYDVKMKEKGDIPEGYSVSREKKERFSLILESASTNQTSMYLCASSLTPWTGGNSPLHFGNGTRLTVT.

The chain has TRBV20-1 and TRBJ2-3, with TRBD2 matching 7 bases. The J segment lost 4 bases and the V segment lost 6 bases, leaving 16 bases of the junction unmatched. CDR1 is DFQATT, CDR2 SNEGSKA, per germline (reference sequence). The CDR3 runs to 16 residues. The CDR3 protein is CSAVSGEGGPSDTQYF. In DNA form, the CDR3 reads TGCAGTGCCGTCTCGGGGGAGGGAGGGCCTTCAGATACGCAGTATTTT.

The chain has TRBV7-3 and TRBJ2-2; 8 bases are a match to TRBD2. The V and J ends lost 6 bases and 5 bases, in that order; junction bases with no gene match: 8. Germline V gene lookup returns CDR1 SGHTA and CDR2 FQGTGA. The length of the CDR3 is 15 residues. CDR3 sequence reads: CASSQSGRGTGELFF. The DNA for the CDR3 is TGTGCCAGCAGTCAAAGCGGGAGAGGGACCGGGGAGCTGTTTTTT.

The table lists this clonotype with a few counts. This sequence joins TRBV7-9 and TRBJ2-1, with 11 bases fitting TRBD2. The CDR3 consists of 19 residues. Trimming removed 3 bases from V and 4 bases from J; junction bases left unmatched: 14. The germline V gene has CDR1 SEHNR and CDR2 FQNEAQ (reference sequence). The CDR3 protein is CASSFREGLAGGQYNEQFF. CDR3 nucleotide sequence: TGTGCCAGCAGCTTCAGAGAGGGGCTAGCGGGAGGCCAATACAATGAGCAGTTCTTC.

This chain uses TRBV7-4 with TRBJ1-5; possible D gene TRBD1, 6 bases. This CDR3 spans 15 amino acids. Germline loops: CDR1 SGHVT, CDR2 SQSDAQ. V shed 3 bases and J shed 5 bases, with 14 bases lying between them. CDR3 bases: TGTGCCAGCAGCTTCACAGGGTCGTGGCATCAGCCCCAGCATTTT. This translates into CASSFTGSWHQPQHF. The whole variable domain, filled in from reference TRBV7-4 and TRBJ1-5, reads GAGVSQSPRYKVAKRGRDVALRCDSISGHVTLYWYRQTLGQGSEVLTYSQSDAQRDKSGRPSGRFSAERPERSVSTLKIQRTEQGDSAVYLCASSFTGSWHQPQHFGDGTRLSIL.

There are many counts of this clonotype. The chain links TRBV7-8 to TRBJ2-1; 7 positions agree with TRBD1. CDR1 and CDR2 from the germline V gene are SGHVS and FQNEAQ. After removal of 1 base from V and 0 bases from J, the junction contained 9 bases not matched to a gene. The CDR3 runs 18 residues. The CDR3 loop is CASSLDGTVPSSYNEQFF. The CDR3 nucleotides read TGTGCCAGCAGCTTAGATGGGACAGTCCCTAGCTCCTACAATGAGCAGTTCTTC.

This clonotype was seen a few times. This sequence joins TRBV6-2 or TRBV6-3 and TRBJ2-5, with D hard to call. Trimming left V 0 bases short and J 4 bases short, with 15 bases between. This CDR3 is 16 amino acids long. The germline gives CDR1 MNHEY, CDR2 SVGEGT. The CDR3 bases are TGTGCCAGCAGTTACTCAGAAGGCAGGCGAGGAGAGACCCAGTACTTC. Translated, it gives CASSYSEGRRGETQYF.

V and J are TRBV7-2 and TRBJ2-1; 9 bases align to TRBD2. The CDR3 totals 15 residues. Trimming took 6 bases from V and 9 from J; bases not matched to a gene: 12. Germline loops: CDR1 SGHTA, CDR2 FQGNSA. CDR3 bases: TGTGCCAGCAGTTTTAGCGGGAGAGGGCACGGTGAGCAGTTCTTC. Translating gives CASSFSGRGHGEQFF.

This clonotype was detected only a few times. The CDR3 sequence: CASSLDPQVETQYF. The CDR3 coding sequence is TGTGCCAGCAGCTTAGACCCCCAGGTGGAGACCCAGTACTTC. The chain employs TRBV7-9 and TRBJ2-5; D uncertain. V lost 1 base, J lost 5 bases, and 11 bases lay in between. Looked up from germline, CDR1 is SEHNR and CDR2 is FQNEAQ (reference sequence). The CDR3 runs to 14 residues.

This clonotype was seen a handful of times. The rearrangement uses TRBV12-5 and TRBJ1-2; TRBD1 is a possible D gene (6 bases). V was trimmed by 1 base and J by 8 bases, leaving 14 bases between them. This CDR3 comprises 14 residues. CDR1 and CDR2 (germline): LGHNT, FRNRAP. The CDR3 DNA sequence: TGTGCTAGTGGTTTGGCAAATTCCCAGGGGGGCTACACCTTC. Translation: CASGLANSQGGYTF.

V and J are TRBV14 and TRBJ1-2; D not certain. This CDR3 has 14 residues. Germline lookup yields CDR1 SGHDN and CDR2 FVKESK. Trimming pared 2 bases from V and 5 bases from J, leaving 12 bases between. CDR3 amino acids: CASSQYQSPYGYTF. The CDR3, as DNA: TGTGCCAGCAGCCAATACCAATCCCCTTATGGCTACACCTTC.

This clonotype has a handful of counts. The chain employs TRBV28 and TRBJ1-1, with unresolved D. Germline V lookup: CDR1 MDHEN, CDR2 SYDVKM. The CDR3 contains 16 residues. Trimming pared 3 bases from V and 2 bases from J, leaving 16 bases between. CDR3 nucleotide sequence: TGTGCCAGCAGTTTCAGGCACAGATCCTTAAACACTGAAGCTTTCTTT. This translates into CASSFRHRSLNTEAFF.

The J gene is TRBJ2-2, the V gene TRBV20-1; 10 positions agree with TRBD2. There are 13 residues in the CDR3. Germline CDR1 and CDR2: DFQATT and SNEGSKA (reference sequence). Unmatched junction bases numbered 4, after V lost 5 bases and J lost 7 bases. CDR3 loop: CSALAGVVGELFF. The CDR3 DNA sequence: TGCAGTGCTCTAGCGGGAGTTGTCGGGGAGCTGTTTTTT.

This clonotype was observed a few times. This chain joins TRBV28 and TRBJ2-1; 8 bases fit TRBD2. J lost 4 bases, V lost 7 bases, and 6 bases had no gene match. This CDR3 has 14 amino acids. Germline V gene sequence: CDR1 MDHEN, CDR2 SYDVKM. The DNA of the CDR3 is TGTGCCAGCACGGCCCAGCGGGAGTACAATGAGCAGTTCTTC. Its translation: CASTAQREYNEQFF.

In this sample, this clonotype turned up a few times. The V and J genes are TRBV7-8 and TRBJ1-1, with D tentatively TRBD1 (5 bases). Trimming pared 2 bases from V and 0 bases from J, leaving 7 bases between. Germline V gene sequence: CDR1 SGHVS, CDR2 FQNEAQ. This CDR3 region has 14 residues. The CDR3 loop reads CASSLPGLNTEAFF. Written as DNA, the CDR3 is TGTGCCAGCAGCTTACCGGGACTGAACACTGAAGCTTTCTTT.

This clonotype was counted only a few times. The chain combines TRBV11-3 with TRBJ1-3; 8 nucleotides align to TRBD1. Trimming removed 8 bases from V and 1 base from J; junction bases left unmatched: 4. Germline lookup yields CDR1 SGHNT and CDR2 YENEEA. This CDR3 has 14 amino acids. The chain's CDR3 is CASATGGSGNTIYF. For the CDR3, the DNA is TGTGCCAGCGCTACAGGGGGATCTGGAAACACCATATATTTT. Filled out from reference TRBV11-3 and TRBJ1-3, the complete variable domain reads EAGVVQSPRYKIIEKKQPVAFWCNPISGHNTLYWYLQNLGQGPELLIRYENEEAVDDSQLPKDRFSAERLKGVDSTLKIQPAELGDSAVYLCASATGGSGNTIYFGEGSWLTVV.

The J gene is TRBJ2-5, the V gene TRBV7-2, with 7 bases identical to TRBD2. This CDR3 comprises 18 residues. V dropped 4 bases and J dropped 3; count of bases not matched to a gene: 17. Germline CDR1 is SGHTA and CDR2 is FQGNSA. The CDR3 spells CASSWGSRREKGKETQYF. The CDR3 DNA reads TGTGCCAGCAGCTGGGGGTCCAGGCGGGAGAAAGGCAAAGAGACCCAGTACTTC.

This clonotype was picked up a small number of times. V usage is TRBV7-2 and J usage is TRBJ1-4; 7 bases agree with TRBD1. CDR1 is SGHTA and CDR2 is FQGNSA in the germline V gene. Unmatched junction bases numbered 8, after V lost 4 bases and J lost 6 bases. The CDR3 totals 15 residues. This CDR3 is CASSSRGMGDEKLFF. DNA for the CDR3: TGTGCCAGCAGCTCCAGGGGGATGGGGGATGAAAAACTGTTTTTT.

The rearrangement joins TRBV12-5 to TRBJ1-5, with 7 positions matching TRBD1. The CDR3 is made up of 20 amino acids. Trimming took 7 bases from V and 0 from J; bases not matched to a gene: 21. Germline V gives CDR1 LGHNT, CDR2 FRNRAP. CDR3: CASAITTDRGTAYSNQPQHF. DNA of the CDR3: TGTGCTAGTGCCATAACGACCGATCGAGGGACAGCTTATAGCAATCAGCCCCAGCATTTT. Full variable domain (missing parts from reference TRBV12-5 and TRBJ1-5): DARVTQTPRHKVTEMGQEVTMRCQPILGHNTVFWYRQTMMQGLELLAYFRNRAPLDDSGMPKDRFSAEMPDATLATLKIQPSEPRDSAVYFCASAITTDRGTAYSNQPQHFGDGTRLSIL.

This clonotype was observed a handful of times. The chain uses TRBV12-3 or TRBV12-4 and TRBJ2-5, with no clear D. V was shortened by 5 bases and J by 7 bases, with 14 bases between the two germline ends. The CDR3 is 13 residues long. Written as DNA, the CDR3 is TGTGCCAGCAGTGGAGATAACATTTGGACCCAGTACTTC. Its protein is CASSGDNIWTQYF.

This clonotype was counted a single time. CDR3 coding DNA: TGTGCCAGCAGTAACCTGGGAAACATTCAGTACTTC. Translation gives CASSNLGNIQYF. This chain uses TRBV11-1 with TRBJ2-4; D is undetermined. The CDR3 totals 12 residues. Germline V lookup: CDR1 SGHAT, CDR2 FQDESV (reference sequence). V lost 6 bases, J lost 6 bases, and 9 bases lay in between.

The chain links TRBV27 to TRBJ1-1; perhaps TRBD1 as D (6 bases). The CDR3 is 16 amino acids. Deletions cut 3 bases from V and 1 base from J, with 15 bases between. Germline V gene data show CDR1 as MNHEY and CDR2 as SMNVEV (reference sequence). CDR3 residues: CASSFLTPGQNTEAFF. The CDR3 coding sequence is TGTGCCAGCAGTTTCCTCACTCCGGGACAGAACACTGAAGCTTTCTTT.